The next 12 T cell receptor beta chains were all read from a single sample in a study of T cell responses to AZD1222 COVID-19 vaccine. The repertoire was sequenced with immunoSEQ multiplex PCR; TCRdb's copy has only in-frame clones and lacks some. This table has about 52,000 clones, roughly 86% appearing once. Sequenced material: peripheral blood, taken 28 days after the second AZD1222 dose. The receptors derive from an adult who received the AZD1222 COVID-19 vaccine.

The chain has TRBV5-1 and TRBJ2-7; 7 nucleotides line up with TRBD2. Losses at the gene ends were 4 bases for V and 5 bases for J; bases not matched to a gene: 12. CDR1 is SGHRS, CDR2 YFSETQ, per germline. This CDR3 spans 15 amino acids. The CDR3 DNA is TGCGCCAGCAGCCCCGGACGGGGGGAGGATCACGAGCAGTACTTC. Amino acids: CASSPGRGEDHEQYF.

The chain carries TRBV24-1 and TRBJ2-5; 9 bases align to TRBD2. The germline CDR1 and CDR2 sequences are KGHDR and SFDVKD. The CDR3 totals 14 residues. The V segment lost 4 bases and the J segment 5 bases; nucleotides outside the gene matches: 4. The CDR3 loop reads CATSETGTSETQYF. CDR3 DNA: TGTGCCACCAGTGAAACCGGGACTAGCGAGACCCAGTACTTC.

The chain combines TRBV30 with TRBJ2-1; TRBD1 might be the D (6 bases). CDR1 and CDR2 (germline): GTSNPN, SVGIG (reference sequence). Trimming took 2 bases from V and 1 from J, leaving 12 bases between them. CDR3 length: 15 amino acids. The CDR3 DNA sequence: TGTGCCTGGAGTACAGGGCCCCCTTCCTACAATGAGCAGTTCTTC. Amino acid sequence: CAWSTGPPSYNEQFF.

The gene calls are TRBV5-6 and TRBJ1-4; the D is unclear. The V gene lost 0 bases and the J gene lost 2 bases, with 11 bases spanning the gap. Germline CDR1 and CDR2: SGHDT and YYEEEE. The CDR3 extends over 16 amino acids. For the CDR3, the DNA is TGTGCCAGCAGCTTGGCCGGGGTATCGACTAATGAAAAACTGTTTTTT. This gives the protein CASSLAGVSTNEKLFF.

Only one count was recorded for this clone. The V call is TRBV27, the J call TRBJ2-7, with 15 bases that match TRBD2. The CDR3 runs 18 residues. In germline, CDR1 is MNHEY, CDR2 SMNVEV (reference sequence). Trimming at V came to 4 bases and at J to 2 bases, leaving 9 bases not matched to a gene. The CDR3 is CASSSPGLAGGHPYEQYF. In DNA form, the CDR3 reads TGTGCCAGCAGTTCGCCGGGACTAGCGGGAGGCCACCCCTACGAGCAGTACTTC.

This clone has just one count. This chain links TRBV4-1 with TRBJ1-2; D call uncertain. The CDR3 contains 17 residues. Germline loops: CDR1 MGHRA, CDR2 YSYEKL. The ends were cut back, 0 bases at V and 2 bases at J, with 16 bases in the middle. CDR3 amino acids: CASSQEALEGVNYGYTF. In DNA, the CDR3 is TGCGCCAGCAGCCAAGAGGCCCTCGAGGGTGTAAACTATGGCTACACCTTC.

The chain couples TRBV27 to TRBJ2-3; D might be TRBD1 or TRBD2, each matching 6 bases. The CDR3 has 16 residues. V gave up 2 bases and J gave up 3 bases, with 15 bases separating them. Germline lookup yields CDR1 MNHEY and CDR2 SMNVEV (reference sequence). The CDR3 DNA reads TGTGCCAGCAGTTTAAGGGGGGCGCGAGGGACAGATACGCAGTATTTT. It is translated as CASSLRGARGTDTQYF.

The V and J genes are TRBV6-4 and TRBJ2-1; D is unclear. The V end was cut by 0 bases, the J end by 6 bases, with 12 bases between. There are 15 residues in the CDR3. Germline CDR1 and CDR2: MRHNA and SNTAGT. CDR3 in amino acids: CASSDSPLESNEQFF. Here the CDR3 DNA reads TGTGCCAGCAGTGACTCCCCACTGGAATCCAATGAGCAGTTCTTC.

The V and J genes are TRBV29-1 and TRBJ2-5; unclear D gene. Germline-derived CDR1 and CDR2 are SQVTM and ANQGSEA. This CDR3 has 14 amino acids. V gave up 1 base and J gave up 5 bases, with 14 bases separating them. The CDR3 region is CSVEAVGFKETQYF. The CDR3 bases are TGCAGCGTTGAAGCTGTAGGGTTTAAGGAGACCCAGTACTTC.

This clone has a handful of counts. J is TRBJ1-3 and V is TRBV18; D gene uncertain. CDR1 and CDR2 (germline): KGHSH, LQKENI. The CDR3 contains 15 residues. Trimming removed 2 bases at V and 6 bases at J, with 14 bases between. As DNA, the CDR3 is TGTGCCAGCTCACCAACGGAGGGAGGATTAAACACCATATATTTT. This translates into CASSPTEGGLNTIYF.

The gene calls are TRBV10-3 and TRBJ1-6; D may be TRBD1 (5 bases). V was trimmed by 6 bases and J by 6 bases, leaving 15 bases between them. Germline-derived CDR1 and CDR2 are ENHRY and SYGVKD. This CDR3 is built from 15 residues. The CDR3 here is CAIRTGLGVNSPLHF. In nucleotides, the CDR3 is TGTGCCATCAGGACGGGGCTGGGGGTTAATTCACCCCTCCACTTT.

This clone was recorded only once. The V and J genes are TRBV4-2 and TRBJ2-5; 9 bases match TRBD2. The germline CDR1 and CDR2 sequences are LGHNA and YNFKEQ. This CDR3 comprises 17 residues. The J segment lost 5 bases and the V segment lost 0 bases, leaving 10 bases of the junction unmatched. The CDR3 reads CASSQDVSGSTGETQYF. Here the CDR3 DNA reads TGTGCCAGCAGCCAAGATGTTAGCGGGAGCACCGGGGAGACCCAGTACTTC.